This TCR beta chain was documented in a study of cytomegalovirus exposure and HLA in healthy donors. General study findings and limits: Clonal expansion, a later analysis showed, was greater in HLA-associated TCR beta chains than in equally common others. Apart from CMV serostatus, no immune exposure information was available. About 87% or about 30% of the time was how often most TCR beta V segments were productive, according to an earlier analysis.

About this clone: What it binds is not known.

The V end was cut by 6 bases, the J end by 5 bases, with 20 bases between. Germline V gene data show CDR1 as LNHDA and CDR2 as SQIVND (reference sequence). The CDR3 covers 16 residues. Amplification used 60 Vbeta primers and 13 Jbeta primers. Using immunoSEQ multiplex PCR, the repertoire was profiled, and TCRdb retains in-frame clones only, with some absent. Of some 40,000 clones listed, around 70% are singletons. The genes are TRBV19 and TRBJ1-3; tentatively, D is TRBD1 (6 bases). The sequence derives from a young man in good health and CMV-seronegative. The sample taken for sequencing was PBMCs. CDR3 bases: TGTGCCAGTAGCAGCCCCCCGGGACAACTTCGAAACACCATATATTTT. Encoded protein: CASSSPPGQLRNTIYF. The entire variable domain, with the rest obtained from reference TRBV19 and TRBJ1-3, is as follows: DGGITQSPKYLFRKEGQNVTLSCEQNLNHDAMYWYRQDPGQGLRLIYYSQIVNDFQKGDIAEGYSVSREKKESFPLTVTSAQKNPTAFYLCASSSPPGQLRNTIYFGEGSWLTVV.